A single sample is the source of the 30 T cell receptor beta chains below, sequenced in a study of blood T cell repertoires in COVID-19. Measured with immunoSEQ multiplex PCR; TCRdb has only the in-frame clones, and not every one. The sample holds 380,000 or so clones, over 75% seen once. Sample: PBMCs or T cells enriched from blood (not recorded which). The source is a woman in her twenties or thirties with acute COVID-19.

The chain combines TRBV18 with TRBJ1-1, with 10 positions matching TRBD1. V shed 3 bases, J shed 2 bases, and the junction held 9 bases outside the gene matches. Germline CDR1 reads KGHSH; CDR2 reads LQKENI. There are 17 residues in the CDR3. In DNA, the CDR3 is TGTGCCAGCTCACCGTTCGGGACAGGGGCTAGAAACACTGAAGCTTTCTTT. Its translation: CASSPFGTGARNTEAFF.

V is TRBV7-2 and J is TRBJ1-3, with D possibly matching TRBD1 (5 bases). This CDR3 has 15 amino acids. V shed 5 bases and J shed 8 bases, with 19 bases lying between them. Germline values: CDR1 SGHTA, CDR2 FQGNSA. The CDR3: CASSLRRGTSDTIYF. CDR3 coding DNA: TGTGCCAGCAGCCTAAGGAGGGGAACGTCGGACACCATATATTTT. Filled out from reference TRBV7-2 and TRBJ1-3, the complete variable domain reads GAGVSQSPSNKVTEKGKDVELRCDPISGHTALYWYRQSLGQGLEFLIYFQGNSAPDKSGLPSDRFSAERTGGSVSTLTIQRTQQEDSAVYLCASSLRRGTSDTIYFGEGSWLTVV.

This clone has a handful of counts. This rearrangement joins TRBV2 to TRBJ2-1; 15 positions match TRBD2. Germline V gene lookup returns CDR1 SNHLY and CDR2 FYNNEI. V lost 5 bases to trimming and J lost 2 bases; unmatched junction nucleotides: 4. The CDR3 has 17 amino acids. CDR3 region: CASSRTSGGAAYNEQFF. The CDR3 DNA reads TGTGCCAGCAGTCGGACTAGCGGGGGGGCGGCCTACAATGAGCAGTTCTTC.

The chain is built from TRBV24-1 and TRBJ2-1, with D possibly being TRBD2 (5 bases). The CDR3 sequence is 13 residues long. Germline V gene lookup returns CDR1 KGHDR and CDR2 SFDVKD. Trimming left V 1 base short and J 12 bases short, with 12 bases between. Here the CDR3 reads CATSDLRVGGQFF. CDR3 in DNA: TGTGCCACCAGTGATTTAAGGGTTGGAGGGCAGTTCTTC.

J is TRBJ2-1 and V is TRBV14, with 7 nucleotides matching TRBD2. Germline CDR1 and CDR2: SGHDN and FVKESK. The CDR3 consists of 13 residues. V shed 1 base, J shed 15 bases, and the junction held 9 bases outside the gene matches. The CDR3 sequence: CASSQGLQRDRFF. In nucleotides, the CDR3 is TGTGCCAGCAGCCAAGGACTCCAGCGGGATCGGTTCTTC.

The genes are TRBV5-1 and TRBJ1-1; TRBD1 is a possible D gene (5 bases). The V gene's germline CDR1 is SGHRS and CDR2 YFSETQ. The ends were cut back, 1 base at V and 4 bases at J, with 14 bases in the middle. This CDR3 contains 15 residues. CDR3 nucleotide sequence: TGCGCCAGCAGCTTGTCCCGGGTAGGGGCCACTGAAGCTTTCTTT. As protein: CASSLSRVGATEAFF.

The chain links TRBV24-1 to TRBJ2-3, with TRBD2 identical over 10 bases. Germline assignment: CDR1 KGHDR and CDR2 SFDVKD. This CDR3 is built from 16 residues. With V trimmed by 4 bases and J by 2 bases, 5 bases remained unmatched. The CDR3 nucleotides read TGTGCCACCAGTGACCTTAGCGGGGGGATCACAGATACGCAGTATTTT. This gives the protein CATSDLSGGITDTQYF.

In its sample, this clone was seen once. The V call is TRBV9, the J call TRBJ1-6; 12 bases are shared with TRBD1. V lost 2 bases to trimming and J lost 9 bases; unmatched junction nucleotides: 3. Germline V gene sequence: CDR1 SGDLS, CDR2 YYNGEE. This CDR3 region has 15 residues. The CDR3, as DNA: TGTGCCAGCAGCGTTGGGACAGGGGGCGGTTCACCCCTCCACTTT. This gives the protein CASSVGTGGGSPLHF.

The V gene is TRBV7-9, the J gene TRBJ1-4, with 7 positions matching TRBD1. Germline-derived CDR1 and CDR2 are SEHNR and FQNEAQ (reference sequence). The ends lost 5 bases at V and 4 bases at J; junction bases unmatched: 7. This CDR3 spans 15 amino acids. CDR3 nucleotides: TGTGCCAGCAGCGTTGACGGGACAGTTAATGAAAAACTGTTTTTT. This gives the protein CASSVDGTVNEKLFF.

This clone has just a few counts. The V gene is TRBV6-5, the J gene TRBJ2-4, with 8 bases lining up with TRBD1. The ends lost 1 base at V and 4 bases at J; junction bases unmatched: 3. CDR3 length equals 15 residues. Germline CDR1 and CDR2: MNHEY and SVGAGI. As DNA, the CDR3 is TGTGCCAGCAGTTACTGGGACAGGAGTAAAAACATTCAGTACTTC. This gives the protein CASSYWDRSKNIQYF.

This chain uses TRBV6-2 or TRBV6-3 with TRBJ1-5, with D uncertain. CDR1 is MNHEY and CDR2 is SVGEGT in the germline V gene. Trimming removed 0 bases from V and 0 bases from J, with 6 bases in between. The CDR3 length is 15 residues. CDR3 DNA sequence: TGTGCCAGCAGTTACTCGGCAGTTAGCAATCAGCCCCAGCATTTT. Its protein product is CASSYSAVSNQPQHF.

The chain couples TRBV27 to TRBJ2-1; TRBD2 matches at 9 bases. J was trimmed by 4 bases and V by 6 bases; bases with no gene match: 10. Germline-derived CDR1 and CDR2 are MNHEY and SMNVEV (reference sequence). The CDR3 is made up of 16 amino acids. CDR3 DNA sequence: TGTGCCAGCAGACCTTTCTCTAGCGGGGTGTACAATGAGCAGTTCTTC. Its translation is CASRPFSSGVYNEQFF.

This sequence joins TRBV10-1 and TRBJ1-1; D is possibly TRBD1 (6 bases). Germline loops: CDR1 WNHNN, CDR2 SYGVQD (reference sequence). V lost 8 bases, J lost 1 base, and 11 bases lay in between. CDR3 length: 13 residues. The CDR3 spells CASRDTQNTEAFF. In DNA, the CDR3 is TGCGCCAGCCGGGACACCCAGAACACTGAAGCTTTCTTT.

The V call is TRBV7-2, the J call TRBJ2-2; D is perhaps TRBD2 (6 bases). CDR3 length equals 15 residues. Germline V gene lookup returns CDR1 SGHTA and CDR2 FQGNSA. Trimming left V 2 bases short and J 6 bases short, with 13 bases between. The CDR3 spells CASSLLPGEAGELFF. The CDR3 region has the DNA TGTGCCAGCAGCTTACTGCCCGGGGAGGCCGGGGAGCTGTTTTTT.

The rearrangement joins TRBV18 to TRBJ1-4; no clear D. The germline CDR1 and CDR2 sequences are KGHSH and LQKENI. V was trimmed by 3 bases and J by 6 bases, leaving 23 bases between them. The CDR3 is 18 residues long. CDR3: CASSPILETGRRDEKLFF. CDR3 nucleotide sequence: TGTGCCAGCTCACCCATCCTTGAAACCGGGAGGAGGGATGAAAAACTGTTTTTT.

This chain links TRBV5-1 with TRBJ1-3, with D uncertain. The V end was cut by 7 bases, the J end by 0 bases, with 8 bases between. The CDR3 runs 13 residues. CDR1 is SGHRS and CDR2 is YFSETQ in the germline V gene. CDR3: CASGSNSGNTIYF. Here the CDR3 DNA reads TGCGCCAGCGGTAGCAACTCTGGAAACACCATATATTTT.

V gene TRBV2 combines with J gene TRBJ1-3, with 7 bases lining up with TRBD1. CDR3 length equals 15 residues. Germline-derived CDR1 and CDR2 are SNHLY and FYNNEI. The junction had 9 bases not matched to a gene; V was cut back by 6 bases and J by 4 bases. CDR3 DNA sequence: TGTGCCAGCAGGAGATCGACAGGGTCAGGAAACACCATATATTTT. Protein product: CASRRSTGSGNTIYF.

This CDR3 is CASSFGLGGNEQFF. Here the CDR3 DNA reads TGCGCCAGCAGCTTCGGACTAGGGGGCAATGAGCAGTTCTTC. The chain employs TRBV5-1 and TRBJ2-1; tentative D call: TRBD2 (7 bases). Germline-derived CDR1 and CDR2 are SGHRS and YFSETQ. The CDR3 is made up of 14 amino acids. V lost 2 bases, J lost 6 bases, and 12 bases lay in between. Drawing the rest from reference TRBV5-1 and TRBJ2-1, the complete variable domain is KAGVTQTPRYLIKTRGQQVTLSCSPISGHRSVSWYQQTPGQGLQFLFEYFSETQRNKGNFPGRFSGRQFSNSRSEMNVSTLELGDSALYLCASSFGLGGNEQFFGPGTRLTVL.

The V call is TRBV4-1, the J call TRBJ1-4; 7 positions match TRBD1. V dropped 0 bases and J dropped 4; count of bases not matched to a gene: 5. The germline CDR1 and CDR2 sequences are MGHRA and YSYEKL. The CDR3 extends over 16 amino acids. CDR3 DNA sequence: TGCGCCAGCAGCCAAGAGTCTCCAGGGGGTAATGAAAAACTGTTTTTT. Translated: CASSQESPGGNEKLFF.

As DNA, the CDR3 is TGTGCCAGCAGCCAAGAATCCACAGGGCTCGGTGAGCAGTTCTTC. This sequence encodes CASSQESTGLGEQFF. J is TRBJ2-1 and V is TRBV3-1 (or the pseudogene TRBV3-2); D perhaps matches TRBD1 (6 bases). CDR1 LGHDT and CDR2 YNNKEL come from the germline V gene (reference sequence). V was shortened by 0 bases and J by 9 bases, with 15 bases between the two germline ends. The CDR3 is 15 amino acids.

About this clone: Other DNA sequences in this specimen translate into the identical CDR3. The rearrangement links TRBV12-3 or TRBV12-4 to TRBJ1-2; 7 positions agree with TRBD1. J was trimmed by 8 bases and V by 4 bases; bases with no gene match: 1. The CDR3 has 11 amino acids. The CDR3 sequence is CASSYRGGYTF. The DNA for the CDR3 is TGTGCCAGCAGTTACAGGGGCGGCTACACCTTC.

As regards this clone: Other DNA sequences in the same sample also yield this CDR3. This CDR3 is CASSQGQGYGYTF. The CDR3 DNA reads as TGCGCCAGCAGCCAAGGACAGGGCTATGGCTACACCTTC. The rearrangement uses TRBV4-1 and TRBJ1-2, with TRBD1 matching 7 bases. The CDR3 has 13 amino acids. In germline, CDR1 is MGHRA, CDR2 YSYEKL. The V and J ends lost 1 base and 4 bases, in that order; junction bases with no gene match: 0.

This chain's CDR3 is CASNTGGTEAFF. For the CDR3, the DNA is TGTGCCAGTAATACAGGGGGCACTGAAGCTTTCTTT. V and J are TRBV7-2 and TRBJ1-1, with 8 bases identical to TRBD1. The V segment lost 9 bases and the J segment 4 bases; nucleotides outside the gene matches: 4. There are 12 residues in the CDR3. Germline values: CDR1 SGHTA, CDR2 FQGNSA.

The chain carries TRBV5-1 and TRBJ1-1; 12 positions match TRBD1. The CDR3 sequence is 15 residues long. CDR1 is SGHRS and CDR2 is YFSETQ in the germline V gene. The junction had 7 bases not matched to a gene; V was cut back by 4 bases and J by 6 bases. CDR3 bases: TGCGCCAGCAGCAGTTCCGGGACAGGGGGCGCTGAAGCTTTCTTT. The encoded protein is CASSSSGTGGAEAFF. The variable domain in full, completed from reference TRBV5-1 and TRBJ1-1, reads KAGVTQTPRYLIKTRGQQVTLSCSPISGHRSVSWYQQTPGQGLQFLFEYFSETQRNKGNFPGRFSGRQFSNSRSEMNVSTLELGDSALYLCASSSSGTGGAEAFFGQGTRLTVV.

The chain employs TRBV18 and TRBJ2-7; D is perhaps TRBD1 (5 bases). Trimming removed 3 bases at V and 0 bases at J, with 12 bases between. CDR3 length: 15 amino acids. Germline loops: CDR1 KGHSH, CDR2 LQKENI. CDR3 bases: TGTGCCAGCTCACCTCTACCAGGGATCTCCTACGAGCAGTACTTC. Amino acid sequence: CASSPLPGISYEQYF.

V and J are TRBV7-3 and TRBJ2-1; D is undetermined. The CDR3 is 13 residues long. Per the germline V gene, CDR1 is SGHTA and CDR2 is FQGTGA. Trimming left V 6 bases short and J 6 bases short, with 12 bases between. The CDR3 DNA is TGTGCCAGCAGTATTTCGGGTTTCAATGAGCAGTTCTTC. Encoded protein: CASSISGFNEQFF. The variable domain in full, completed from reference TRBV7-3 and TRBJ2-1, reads GAGVSQTPSNKVTEKGKYVELRCDPISGHTALYWYRQSLGQGPEFLIYFQGTGAADDSGLPNDRFFAVRPEGSVSTLKIQRTERGDSAVYLCASSISGFNEQFFGPGTRLTVL.

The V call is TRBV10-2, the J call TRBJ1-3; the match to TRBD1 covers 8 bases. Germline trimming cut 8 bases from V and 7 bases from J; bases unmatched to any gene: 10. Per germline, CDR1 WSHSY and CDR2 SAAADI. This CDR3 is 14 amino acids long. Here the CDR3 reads CASRTQGARNTIYF. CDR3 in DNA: TGCGCCAGCCGAACCCAGGGGGCGCGGAACACCATATATTTT.

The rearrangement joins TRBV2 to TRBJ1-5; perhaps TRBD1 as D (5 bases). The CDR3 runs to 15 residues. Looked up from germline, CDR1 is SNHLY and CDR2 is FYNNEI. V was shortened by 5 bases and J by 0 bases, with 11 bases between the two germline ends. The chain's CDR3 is CASSLQDPSNQPQHF. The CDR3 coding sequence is TGTGCCAGCAGTCTACAGGACCCTAGCAATCAGCCCCAGCATTTT.

CDR3 sequence: CASSADLAADTQYF. In nucleotides, the CDR3 is TGTGCCAGCAGCGCCGATCTAGCGGCAGATACGCAGTATTTT. The chain links TRBV6-4 to TRBJ2-3; 7 nucleotides align to TRBD2. The CDR3 has 14 amino acids. CDR1 is MRHNA, CDR2 SNTAGT, per germline. Losses at the gene ends were 6 bases for V and 4 bases for J; bases not matched to a gene: 7.

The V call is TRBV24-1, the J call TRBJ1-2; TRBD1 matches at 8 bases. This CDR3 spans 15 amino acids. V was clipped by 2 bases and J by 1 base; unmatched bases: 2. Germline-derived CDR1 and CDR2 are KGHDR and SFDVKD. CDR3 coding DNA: TGTGCCACCAGTGATTCCGGGACAGGTAACTATGGCTACACCTTC. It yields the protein CATSDSGTGNYGYTF.